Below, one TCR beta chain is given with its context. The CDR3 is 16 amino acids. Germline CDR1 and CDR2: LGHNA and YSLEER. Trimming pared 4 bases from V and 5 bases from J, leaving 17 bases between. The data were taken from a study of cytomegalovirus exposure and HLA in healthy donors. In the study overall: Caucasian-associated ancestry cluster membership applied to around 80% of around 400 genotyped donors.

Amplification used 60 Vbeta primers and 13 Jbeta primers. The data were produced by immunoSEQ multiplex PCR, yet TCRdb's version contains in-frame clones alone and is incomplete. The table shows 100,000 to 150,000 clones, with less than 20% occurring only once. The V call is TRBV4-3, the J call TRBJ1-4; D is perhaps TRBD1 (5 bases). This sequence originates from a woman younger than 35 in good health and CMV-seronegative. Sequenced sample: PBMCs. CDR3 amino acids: CASSPQWGGSNEKLFF. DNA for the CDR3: TGCGCCAGCAGCCCCCAATGGGGGGGGTCCAATGAAAAACTGTTTTTT.